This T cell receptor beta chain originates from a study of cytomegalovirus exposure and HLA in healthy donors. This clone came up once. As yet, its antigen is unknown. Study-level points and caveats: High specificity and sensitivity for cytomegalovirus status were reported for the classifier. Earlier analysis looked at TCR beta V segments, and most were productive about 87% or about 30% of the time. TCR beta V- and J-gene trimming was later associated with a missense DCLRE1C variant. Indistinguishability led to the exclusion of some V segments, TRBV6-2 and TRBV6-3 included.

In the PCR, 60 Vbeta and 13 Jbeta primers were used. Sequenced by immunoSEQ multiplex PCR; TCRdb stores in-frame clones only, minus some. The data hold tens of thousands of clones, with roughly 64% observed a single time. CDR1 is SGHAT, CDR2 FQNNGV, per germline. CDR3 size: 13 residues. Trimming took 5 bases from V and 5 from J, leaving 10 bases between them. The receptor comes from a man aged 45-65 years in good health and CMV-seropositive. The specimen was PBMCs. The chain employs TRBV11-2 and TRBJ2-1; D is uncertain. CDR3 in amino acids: CASSPRWDNEQFF. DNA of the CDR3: TGTGCCAGCAGCCCGCGGTGGGACAATGAGCAGTTCTTC. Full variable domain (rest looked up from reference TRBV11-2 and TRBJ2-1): EAGVAQSPRYKIIEKRQSVAFWCNPISGHATLYWYQQILGQGPKLLIQFQNNGVVDDSQLPKDRFSAERLKGVDSTLKIQPAKLEDSAVYLCASSPRWDNEQFFGPGTRLTVL.